What follows are 7 T cell receptor beta chains derived from one specimen sequenced in a study of identical twins. TCRdb re-analysed the 5' RACE reads in MiXCR, keeping a single row per CDR3 protein. The sample lists about 480,000 distinct CDR3 sequences; approximately 14% were seen once. In addition, the sample was reused for a study of yellow fever vaccine responses in identical twins.

Sequenced sample: CD4+ T cells sorted from blood. These receptors were taken from a woman between 18 and 29 years old in good health.

V is TRBV2 and J is TRBJ1-4; D is possibly TRBD1 (5 bases). CDR1 SNHLY and CDR2 FYNNEI come from the germline V gene. Deletions cut 7 bases from V and 0 bases from J, with 15 bases between. The CDR3 contains 16 residues. The CDR3 protein is CASTRGFVTTNEKLFF. The CDR3 nucleotides read TGTGCCAGCACGCGGGGGTTCGTGACAACTAATGAAAAACTGTTTTTT.

This clonotype showed up many times. The chain employs TRBV12-3 or TRBV12-4 and TRBJ2-1; 9 nucleotides align to TRBD2. V dropped 7 bases and J dropped 5; count of bases not matched to a gene: 12. CDR3 length: 16 residues. The CDR3 here is CASTLRLAERDNEQFF. CDR3 bases: TGTGCCAGCACCCTCCGACTAGCGGAGCGTGACAATGAGCAGTTCTTC.

This clonotype has a handful of counts. The rearrangement links TRBV27 to TRBJ2-3, with 8 bases that match TRBD1. The germline V gene encodes CDR1 MNHEY and CDR2 SMNVEV (reference sequence). The CDR3 has 17 residues. J gave up 0 bases and V 5 bases, and 10 bases lay outside the gene matches. CDR3 protein: CASSPRSGGHSTDTQYF. DNA for the CDR3: TGTGCCAGCAGTCCCAGGTCAGGGGGCCACAGCACAGATACGCAGTATTTT.

This clonotype was found a few times. This chain uses TRBV6-1 with TRBJ1-5; possible D gene TRBD1, 5 bases. V lost 6 bases and J 7 bases, leaving 19 bases between the germline ends. This CDR3 is built from 15 residues. The germline CDR1 and CDR2 sequences are MNHNS and SASEGT. The CDR3 sequence is CASRSASGGDQPQHF. CDR3 sequence (DNA): TGTGCCAGCAGGTCAGCGAGTGGGGGTGACCAGCCCCAGCATTTT.

This chain joins TRBV28 and TRBJ2-1; 7 bases fit TRBD1. The V segment lost 5 bases and the J segment 4 bases; nucleotides outside the gene matches: 8. CDR3 length: 15 amino acids. Germline V gene lookup returns CDR1 MDHEN and CDR2 SYDVKM. CDR3 nucleotide sequence: TGTGCCAGCAGTCGAGGTCGACAGGGTTACAATGAGCAGTTCTTC. Amino acids: CASSRGRQGYNEQFF.

This sequence joins TRBV11-3 and TRBJ2-7; no definite D call. Trimming left V 3 bases short and J 7 bases short, with 13 bases between. Germline V gives CDR1 SGHNT, CDR2 YENEEA. This CDR3 is 13 amino acids long. The CDR3 reads CASSFQIGLEQYF. In DNA form, the CDR3 reads TGTGCCAGCAGCTTCCAAATCGGGTTGGAGCAGTACTTC.

The CDR3 coding sequence is TGTGCCAGCAGTTTACTTTTTAAGACTAGCGGGAGAGCGGGTGAGCAGTTCTTC. This translates into CASSLLFKTSGRAGEQFF. This chain links TRBV12-3 or TRBV12-4 with TRBJ2-1; 12 bases are shared with TRBD2. With 2 bases clipped from V and 9 bases from J, the junction kept 14 bases outside the gene matches. The CDR3 is 18 amino acids.